This T cell receptor beta chain came from a study of blood T cell repertoires in COVID-19. Across the whole study: Samples representing acute and convalescent COVID-19 were sourced from the United States, Italy and Spain. T cells, B-cell-depleted T cells, or PBMCs supplied cDNA or gDNA.

V lost 4 bases, J lost 3 bases, and 15 bases lay in between. In germline, CDR1 is LNHDA, CDR2 SQIVND (reference sequence). This CDR3 has 15 residues. Original processing notes: Quantification of nucleated cells was approximated via reference gene primer amplification. TCRdb's copy holds only in-frame clones and misses some; the assay was immunoSEQ multiplex PCR. The DNA was the basis for D and trimming; V, J and clone size are from that table. The sample has 34,000 or so clones, 85% to 95% seen once. The receptor was isolated from a man in his sixties with active or convalescent COVID-19. This chain connects TRBV19 to TRBJ1-2, with D perhaps matching TRBD1 (5 bases). Sequenced sample: peripheral blood. CDR3 sequence reads: CASSSSRDYDYGYTF. In nucleotides, the CDR3 is TGTGCCAGTAGTAGTTCCCGGGACTACGACTATGGCTACACCTTC. The entire variable domain, with the rest obtained from reference TRBV19 and TRBJ1-2, is as follows: DGGITQSPKYLFRKEGQNVTLSCEQNLNHDAMYWYRQDPGQGLRLIYYSQIVNDFQKGDIAEGYSVSREKKESFPLTVTSAQKNPTAFYLCASSSSRDYDYGYTFGSGTRLTVV.